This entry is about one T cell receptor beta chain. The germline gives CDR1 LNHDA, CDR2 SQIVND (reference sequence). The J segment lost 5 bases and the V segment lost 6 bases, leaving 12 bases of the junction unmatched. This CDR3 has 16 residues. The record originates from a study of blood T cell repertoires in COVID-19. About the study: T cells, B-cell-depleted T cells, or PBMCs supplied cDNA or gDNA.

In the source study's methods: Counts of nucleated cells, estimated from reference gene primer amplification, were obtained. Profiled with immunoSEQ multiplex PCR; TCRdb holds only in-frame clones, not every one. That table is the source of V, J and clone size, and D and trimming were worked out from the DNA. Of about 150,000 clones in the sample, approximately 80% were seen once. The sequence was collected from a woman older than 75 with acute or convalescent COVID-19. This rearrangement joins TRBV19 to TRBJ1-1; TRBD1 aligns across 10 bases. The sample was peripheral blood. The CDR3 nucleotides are TGTGCCAGTAGGCATAGGGACAGGGGTTCGTGGACTGAAGCTTTCTTT. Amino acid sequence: CASRHRDRGSWTEAFF.